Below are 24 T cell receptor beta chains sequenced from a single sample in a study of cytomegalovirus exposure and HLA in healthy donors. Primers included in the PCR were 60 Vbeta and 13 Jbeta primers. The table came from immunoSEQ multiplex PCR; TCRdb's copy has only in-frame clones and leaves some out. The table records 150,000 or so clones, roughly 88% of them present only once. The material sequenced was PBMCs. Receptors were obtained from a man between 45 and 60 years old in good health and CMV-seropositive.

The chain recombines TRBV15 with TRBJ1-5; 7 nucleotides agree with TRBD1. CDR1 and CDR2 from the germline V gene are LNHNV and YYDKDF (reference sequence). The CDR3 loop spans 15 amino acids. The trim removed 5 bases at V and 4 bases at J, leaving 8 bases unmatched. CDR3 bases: TGTGCCACCAGCCAGGGGGGACCCAATAATCAGCCCCAGCATTTT. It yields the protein CATSQGGPNNQPQHF.

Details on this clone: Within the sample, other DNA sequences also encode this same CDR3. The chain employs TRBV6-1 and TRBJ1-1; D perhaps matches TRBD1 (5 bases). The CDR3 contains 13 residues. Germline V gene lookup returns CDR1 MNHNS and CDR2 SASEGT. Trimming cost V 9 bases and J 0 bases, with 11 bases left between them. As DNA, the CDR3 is TGTGCCAGTATTACAGGTATGAACACTGAAGCTTTCTTT. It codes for CASITGMNTEAFF.

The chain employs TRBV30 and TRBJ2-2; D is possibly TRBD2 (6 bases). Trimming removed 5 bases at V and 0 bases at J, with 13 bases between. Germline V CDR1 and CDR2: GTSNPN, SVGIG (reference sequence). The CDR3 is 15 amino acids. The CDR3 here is CAWALAVANTGELFF. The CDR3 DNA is TGTGCCTGGGCCTTAGCGGTCGCGAACACCGGGGAGCTGTTTTTT.

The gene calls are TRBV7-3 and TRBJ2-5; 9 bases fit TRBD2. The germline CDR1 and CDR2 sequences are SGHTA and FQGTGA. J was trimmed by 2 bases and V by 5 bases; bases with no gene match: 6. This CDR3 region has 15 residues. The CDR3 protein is CASSRTGLAQETQYF. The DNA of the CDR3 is TGTGCCAGCAGCCGTACCGGACTAGCGCAAGAGACCCAGTACTTC.

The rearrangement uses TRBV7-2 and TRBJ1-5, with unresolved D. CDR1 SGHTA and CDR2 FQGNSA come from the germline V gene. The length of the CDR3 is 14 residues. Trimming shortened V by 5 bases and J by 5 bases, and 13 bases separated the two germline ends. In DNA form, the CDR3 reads TGTGCCAGCAGCGTAGGAGGCGGGGATCAGCCCCAGCATTTT. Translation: CASSVGGGDQPQHF.

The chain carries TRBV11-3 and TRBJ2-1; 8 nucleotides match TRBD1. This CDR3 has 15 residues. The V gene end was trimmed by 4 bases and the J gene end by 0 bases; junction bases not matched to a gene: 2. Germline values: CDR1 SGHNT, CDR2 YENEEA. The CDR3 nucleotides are TGTGCCAGCAGCTCGGACAGGGACTCCTACAATGAGCAGTTCTTC. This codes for CASSSDRDSYNEQFF.

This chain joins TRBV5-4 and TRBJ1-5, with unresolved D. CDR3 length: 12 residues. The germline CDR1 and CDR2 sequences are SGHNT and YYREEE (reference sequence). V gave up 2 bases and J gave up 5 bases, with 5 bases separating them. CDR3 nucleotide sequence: TGTGCCAGCAGCTTACCGGATCAGCCCCAGCATTTT. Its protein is CASSLPDQPQHF.

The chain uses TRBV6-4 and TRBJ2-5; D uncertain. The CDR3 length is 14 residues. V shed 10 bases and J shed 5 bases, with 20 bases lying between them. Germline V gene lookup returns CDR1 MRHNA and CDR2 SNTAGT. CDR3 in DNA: TGTGCCACCCCCCTCACAGACCCCAGGGAGACCCAGTACTTC. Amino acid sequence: CATPLTDPRETQYF.

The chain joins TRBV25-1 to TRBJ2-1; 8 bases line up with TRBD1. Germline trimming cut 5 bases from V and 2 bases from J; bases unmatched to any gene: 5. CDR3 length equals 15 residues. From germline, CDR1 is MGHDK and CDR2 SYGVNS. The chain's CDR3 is CASSSTGGTYNEQFF. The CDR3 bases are TGTGCCAGCAGTTCTACAGGGGGGACCTACAATGAGCAGTTCTTC.

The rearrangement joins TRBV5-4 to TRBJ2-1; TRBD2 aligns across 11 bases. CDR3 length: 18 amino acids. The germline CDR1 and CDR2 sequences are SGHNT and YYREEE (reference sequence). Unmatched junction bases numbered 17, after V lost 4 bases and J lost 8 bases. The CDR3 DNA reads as TGTGCCAGCAGCCGGTCAACTAGCGGGGGCTTCTCTGGGGATGAGCAGTTCTTC. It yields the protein CASSRSTSGGFSGDEQFF.

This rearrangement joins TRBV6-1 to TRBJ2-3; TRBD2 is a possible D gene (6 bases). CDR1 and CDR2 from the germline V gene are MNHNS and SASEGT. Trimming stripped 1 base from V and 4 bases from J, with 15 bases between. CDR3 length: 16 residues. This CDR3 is CASSEGPSPGADTQYF. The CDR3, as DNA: TGTGCCAGCAGTGAAGGTCCTTCCCCGGGGGCAGATACGCAGTATTTT.

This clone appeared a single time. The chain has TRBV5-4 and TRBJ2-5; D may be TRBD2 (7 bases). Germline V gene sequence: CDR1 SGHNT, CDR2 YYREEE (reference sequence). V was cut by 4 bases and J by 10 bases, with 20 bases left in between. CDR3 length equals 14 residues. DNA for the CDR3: TGTGCCAGCAGCCAGGACTCGGCGGGGGCTGGCCAGTACTTC. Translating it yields CASSQDSAGAGQYF.

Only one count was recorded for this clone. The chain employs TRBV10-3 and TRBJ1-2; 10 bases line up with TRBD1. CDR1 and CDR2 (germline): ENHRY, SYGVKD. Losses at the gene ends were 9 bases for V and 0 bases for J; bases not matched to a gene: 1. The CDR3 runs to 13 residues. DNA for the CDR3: TGTGCCATAGGGACAGGGGCTAACTATGGCTACACCTTC. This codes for CAIGTGANYGYTF.

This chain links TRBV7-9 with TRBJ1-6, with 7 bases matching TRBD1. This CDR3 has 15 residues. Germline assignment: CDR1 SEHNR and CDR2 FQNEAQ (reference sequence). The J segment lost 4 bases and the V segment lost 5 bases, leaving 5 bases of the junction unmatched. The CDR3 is CASSQGGQYNSPLHF. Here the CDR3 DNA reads TGTGCCAGCAGCCAGGGGGGACAGTATAATTCACCCCTCCACTTT.

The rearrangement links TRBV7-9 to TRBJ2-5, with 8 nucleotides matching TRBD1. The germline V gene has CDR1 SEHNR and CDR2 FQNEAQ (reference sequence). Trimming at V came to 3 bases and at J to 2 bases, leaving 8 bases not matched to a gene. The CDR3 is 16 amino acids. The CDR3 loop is CASSFPDRDWQETQYF. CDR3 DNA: TGTGCCAGCAGCTTTCCGGACAGGGATTGGCAAGAGACCCAGTACTTC.

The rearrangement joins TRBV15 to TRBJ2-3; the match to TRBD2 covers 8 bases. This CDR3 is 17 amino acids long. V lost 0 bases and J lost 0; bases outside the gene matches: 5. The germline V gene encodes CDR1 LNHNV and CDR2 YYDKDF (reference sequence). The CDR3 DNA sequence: TGTGCCACCAGCAGAGACGTTACGGGAGGGAGCACAGATACGCAGTATTTT. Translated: CATSRDVTGGSTDTQYF.

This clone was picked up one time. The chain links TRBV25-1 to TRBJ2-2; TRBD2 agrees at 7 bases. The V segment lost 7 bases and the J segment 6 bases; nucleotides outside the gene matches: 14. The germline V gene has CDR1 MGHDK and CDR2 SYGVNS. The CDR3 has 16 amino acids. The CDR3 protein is CASNHWGGKGSGELFF. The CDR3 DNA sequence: TGTGCCAGCAACCACTGGGGGGGAAAAGGTTCCGGGGAGCTGTTTTTT.

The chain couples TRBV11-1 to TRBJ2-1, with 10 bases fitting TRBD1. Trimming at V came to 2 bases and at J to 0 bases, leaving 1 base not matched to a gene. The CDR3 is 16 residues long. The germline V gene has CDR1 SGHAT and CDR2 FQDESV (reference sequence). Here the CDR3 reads CASSLRDRGSYNEQFF. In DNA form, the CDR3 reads TGTGCCAGCAGCTTAAGGGACAGGGGCTCCTACAATGAGCAGTTCTTC.

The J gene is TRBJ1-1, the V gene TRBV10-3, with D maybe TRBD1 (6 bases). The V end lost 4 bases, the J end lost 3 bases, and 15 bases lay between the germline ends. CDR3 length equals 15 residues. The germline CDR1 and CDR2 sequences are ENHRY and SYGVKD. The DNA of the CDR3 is TGTGCCATCAGTGCCGTGGCAGGGGTAGACACTGAAGCTTTCTTT. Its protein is CAISAVAGVDTEAFF.

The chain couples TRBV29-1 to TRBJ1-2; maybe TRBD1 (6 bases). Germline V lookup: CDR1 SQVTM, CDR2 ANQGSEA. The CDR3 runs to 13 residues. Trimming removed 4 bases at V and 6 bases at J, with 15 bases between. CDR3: CSVGERGGDGYTF. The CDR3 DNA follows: TGCAGCGTTGGAGAGAGAGGGGGTGATGGCTACACCTTC.

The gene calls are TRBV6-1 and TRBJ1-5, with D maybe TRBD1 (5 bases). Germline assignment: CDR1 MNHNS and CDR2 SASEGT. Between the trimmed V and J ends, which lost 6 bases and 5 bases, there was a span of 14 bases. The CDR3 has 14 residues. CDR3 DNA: TGTGCCAGCAGGTTCGGGGGGACTTATCAGCCCCAGCATTTT. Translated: CASRFGGTYQPQHF.

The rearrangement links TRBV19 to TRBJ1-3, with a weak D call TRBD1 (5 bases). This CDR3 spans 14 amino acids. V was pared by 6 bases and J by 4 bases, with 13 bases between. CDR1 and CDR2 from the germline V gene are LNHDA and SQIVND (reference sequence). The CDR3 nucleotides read TGTGCCAGTAGGGAGCGGGGGAGCGGAAACACCATATATTTT. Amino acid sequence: CASRERGSGNTIYF.

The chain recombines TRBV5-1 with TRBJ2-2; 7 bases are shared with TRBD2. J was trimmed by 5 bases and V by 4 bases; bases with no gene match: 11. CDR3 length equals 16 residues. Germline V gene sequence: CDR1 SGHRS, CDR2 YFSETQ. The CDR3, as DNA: TGCGCCAGCAGCCCCGGGGGGATTACAGTGACCGGGGAGCTGTTTTTT. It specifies CASSPGGITVTGELFF.

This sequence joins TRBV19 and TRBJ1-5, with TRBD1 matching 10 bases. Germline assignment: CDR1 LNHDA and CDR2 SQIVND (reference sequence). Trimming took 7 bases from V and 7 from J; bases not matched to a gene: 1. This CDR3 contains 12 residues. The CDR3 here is CASKTGGQPQHF. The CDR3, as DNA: TGTGCCAGTAAGACAGGGGGCCAGCCCCAGCATTTT.